Shown below are 27 T cell receptor beta chains from a single sample sequenced in a study of blood T cell repertoires in COVID-19. Some clones are missing from TCRdb's copy, which holds only in-frame ones; the method was immunoSEQ multiplex PCR. The sample contains under 110,000 clones, less than 85% of which appear only once. Sequencing used peripheral blood. These receptors were collected from a woman in her 70s with active or convalescent COVID-19.

The rearrangement links TRBV9 to TRBJ2-5; 7 positions match TRBD1. J gave up 5 bases and V 4 bases, and 14 bases lay outside the gene matches. The CDR3 contains 16 residues. CDR1 and CDR2 (germline): SGDLS, YYNGEE. The CDR3 spells CASSPLTGPPGETQYF. CDR3 nucleotide sequence: TGTGCCAGCAGCCCCTTGACAGGGCCGCCCGGTGAGACCCAGTACTTC.

The chain combines TRBV28 with TRBJ1-2; D may be TRBD1 (6 bases). Germline V lookup: CDR1 MDHEN, CDR2 SYDVKM. Trimming left V 5 bases short and J 8 bases short, with 12 bases between. The CDR3 contains 12 residues. CDR3 region: CASSPDQGGYTF. The CDR3 DNA is TGTGCCAGCAGTCCTGACCAGGGGGGCTACACCTTC.

The rearrangement uses TRBV7-9 and TRBJ1-3; TRBD1 agrees at 7 bases. Per germline, CDR1 SEHNR and CDR2 FQNEAQ (reference sequence). This CDR3 is 14 amino acids long. With 2 bases clipped from V and 8 bases from J, the junction kept 6 bases outside the gene matches. The CDR3 DNA follows: TGTGCCAGCAGCTTACGACAGGGCGTGGACACCATATATTTT. The encoded protein is CASSLRQGVDTIYF.

A remark on this clone: At the DNA level, this CDR3 is encoded by other sequences in the same sample as well. The chain is built from TRBV19 and TRBJ2-7; 10 nucleotides line up with TRBD2. Trimming took 2 bases from V and 2 from J; bases not matched to a gene: 3. Germline loops: CDR1 LNHDA, CDR2 SQIVND (reference sequence). The CDR3 is 15 residues long. CDR3 coding DNA: TGTGCCAGTAGTATACAACTAGCGGGACCCTACGAGCAGTACTTC. Amino acids: CASSIQLAGPYEQYF. The whole variable domain, filled in from reference TRBV19 and TRBJ2-7, reads DGGITQSPKYLFRKEGQNVTLSCEQNLNHDAMYWYRQDPGQGLRLIYYSQIVNDFQKGDIAEGYSVSREKKESFPLTVTSAQKNPTAFYLCASSIQLAGPYEQYFGPGTRLTVT.

The rearrangement uses TRBV5-1 and TRBJ1-2; TRBD1 might be the D (6 bases). Germline CDR1 is SGHRS and CDR2 is YFSETQ. Trimming stripped 2 bases from V and 4 bases from J, with 15 bases between. CDR3 length: 15 residues. CDR3: CASSFYWGRGYGYTF. The CDR3 bases are TGCGCCAGCAGCTTTTATTGGGGGCGCGGCTATGGCTACACCTTC.

The chain is built from TRBV11-2 and TRBJ2-7; D is uncertain. V was trimmed by 2 bases and J by 2 bases, leaving 10 bases between them. The germline V gene encodes CDR1 SGHAT and CDR2 FQNNGV. The CDR3 is made up of 14 amino acids. As DNA, the CDR3 is TGTGCCAGCAGCTTAAATAACAGAGCCTACGAGCAGTACTTC. This translates into CASSLNNRAYEQYF.

The chain links TRBV4-3 to TRBJ2-2; 12 bases agree with TRBD2. V trimming: 0 bases; J trimming: 5 bases; junction bases outside the gene matches: 7. Germline CDR1 is LGHNA and CDR2 is YSLEER. The CDR3 runs 18 residues. The CDR3 reads CASSQEGPLAGGTGELFF. CDR3 coding DNA: TGCGCCAGCAGCCAAGAGGGCCCACTAGCGGGGGGTACCGGGGAGCTGTTTTTT.

The sample holds a few counts of this clone. The rearrangement links TRBV5-1 to TRBJ2-1; 9 bases line up with TRBD1. Germline assignment: CDR1 SGHRS and CDR2 YFSETQ. The V gene end was trimmed by 2 bases and the J gene end by 0 bases; junction bases not matched to a gene: 3. This CDR3 has 16 residues. CDR3 bases: TGCGCCAGCAGCTTCGGGACAGGGAGCTCCTACAATGAGCAGTTCTTC. Its translation is CASSFGTGSSYNEQFF.

The CDR3 DNA reads TGTGCCAGCAGCCAAGTGCGGGGGGGCTCCGCATATACGCAGTATTTT. This gives the protein CASSQVRGGSAYTQYF. The gene calls are TRBV3-1 (or the pseudogene TRBV3-2) and TRBJ2-3; 9 bases agree with TRBD2. CDR1 and CDR2 from the germline V gene are LGHDT and YNNKEL (reference sequence). The CDR3 extends over 16 amino acids. V gave up 1 base and J gave up 7 bases; unmatched junction bases: 9.

The chain joins TRBV27 to TRBJ1-5, with D maybe TRBD1 (5 bases). V was trimmed by 3 bases and J by 1 base, leaving 7 bases between them. The CDR3 has 14 residues. Germline values: CDR1 MNHEY, CDR2 SMNVEV (reference sequence). The CDR3 DNA reads TGTGCCAGCAGTTTCTCAGGGAGCAATCAGCCCCAGCATTTT. Translation: CASSFSGSNQPQHF.

In this sample, this clone turned up once. The gene calls are TRBV7-9 and TRBJ2-1; the D gene is possibly TRBD2 (5 bases). There are 15 residues in the CDR3. Germline V gene lookup returns CDR1 SEHNR and CDR2 FQNEAQ (reference sequence). Trimming pared 3 bases from V and 0 bases from J, leaving 9 bases between. CDR3 coding DNA: TGTGCCAGCAGCTTCGCGGGCAGCTCCTACAATGAGCAGTTCTTC. Protein product: CASSFAGSSYNEQFF. The whole variable domain, remainder taken from reference TRBV7-9 and TRBJ2-1, is DTGVSQNPRHKITKRGQNVTFRCDPISEHNRLYWYRQTLGQGPEFLTYFQNEAQLEKSRLLSDRFSAERPKGSFSTLEIQRTEQGDSAMYLCASSFAGSSYNEQFFGPGTRLTVL.

The chain combines TRBV3-1 (or the pseudogene TRBV3-2) with TRBJ1-1; 7 nucleotides align to TRBD1. V lost 3 bases and J lost 5; bases outside the gene matches: 12. Germline V gene lookup returns CDR1 LGHDT and CDR2 YNNKEL (reference sequence). This CDR3 spans 16 amino acids. CDR3 nucleotide sequence: TGTGCCAGCAGCCAGCCCGCTAGACAGGGAACAACTGAAGCTTTCTTT. It yields the protein CASSQPARQGTTEAFF.

The chain carries TRBV5-1 and TRBJ1-1, with 7 bases fitting TRBD1. Per germline, CDR1 SGHRS and CDR2 YFSETQ. J was trimmed by 5 bases and V by 4 bases; bases with no gene match: 8. The CDR3 is 14 amino acids. The CDR3 region is CASSADRVRTEAFF. The CDR3 bases are TGCGCCAGCAGCGCAGACAGGGTAAGAACTGAAGCTTTCTTT.

V gene TRBV20-1 combines with J gene TRBJ1-4; D unclear. This CDR3 comprises 14 residues. Germline loops: CDR1 DFQATT, CDR2 SNEGSKA (reference sequence). Deletions cut 3 bases from V and 0 bases from J, with 8 bases between. As DNA, the CDR3 is TGCAGTGCTAGTAACGGTGCAACTAATGAAAAACTGTTTTTT. It specifies CSASNGATNEKLFF.

The rearrangement uses TRBV28 and TRBJ1-2; D is possibly TRBD1 (6 bases). Deletions cut 7 bases from V and 8 bases from J, with 20 bases between. The CDR3 has 14 amino acids. Germline loops: CDR1 MDHEN, CDR2 SYDVKM. The CDR3 DNA is TGTGCCAGCAAGCAGGGGATTATGGTTGGGGGCTACACCTTC. It is translated as CASKQGIMVGGYTF.

The chain links TRBV5-4 to TRBJ1-1; D perhaps matches TRBD1 (6 bases). Between the trimmed V and J ends, which lost 1 base and 12 bases, there was a span of 16 bases. Germline values: CDR1 SGHNT, CDR2 YYREEE (reference sequence). The CDR3 has 13 residues. CDR3: CASSLRGAPTPFF. The CDR3 nucleotides are TGTGCCAGCAGCTTGCGGGGGGCCCCAACCCCTTTCTTT.

The V gene is TRBV24-1, the J gene TRBJ2-1; maybe TRBD1 (6 bases). Germline V gene lookup returns CDR1 KGHDR and CDR2 SFDVKD. The CDR3 runs to 12 residues. V lost 8 bases to trimming and J lost 8 bases, with 12 bases between them. The CDR3 region has the DNA TGTGCCACCAATAAACAGGGCGATGAGCAGTTCTTC. This codes for CATNKQGDEQFF.

V and J are TRBV5-1 and TRBJ1-1, with 8 bases identical to TRBD1. V dropped 4 bases and J dropped 0; count of bases not matched to a gene: 5. The CDR3 is 15 residues long. Germline CDR1 reads SGHRS; CDR2 reads YFSETQ. CDR3 amino acids: CASSVTGDVNTEAFF. The CDR3 DNA reads TGCGCCAGCAGCGTGACAGGGGATGTGAACACTGAAGCTTTCTTT.

This clone was seen a single time. The rearrangement uses TRBV5-1 and TRBJ2-7, with D tentatively TRBD1 (5 bases). The CDR3 contains 13 residues. V lost 2 bases and J 1 base, leaving 7 bases between the germline ends. The germline V gene encodes CDR1 SGHRS and CDR2 YFSETQ. The CDR3 DNA reads TGCGCCAGCAGCTTTCAGGGTTCCTACGAGCAGTACTTC. Translating it yields CASSFQGSYEQYF.

The J gene is TRBJ2-5, the V gene TRBV29-1; perhaps TRBD2 as D (5 bases). Germline V gene sequence: CDR1 SQVTM, CDR2 ANQGSEA. The CDR3 covers 13 residues. In DNA, the CDR3 is TGCGCTGGGTCAGGAGGTGGCCAAGAGACCCAGTACTTC. This gives the protein CAGSGGGQETQYF.

V gene TRBV19 combines with J gene TRBJ1-1; possible D gene TRBD1, 5 bases. Germline CDR1 reads LNHDA; CDR2 reads SQIVND (reference sequence). The germline V and J ends were trimmed by 5 bases and 10 bases, with 11 bases remaining between them. This CDR3 comprises 11 residues. The CDR3 DNA sequence: TGTGCCAGTAGTCTGGGGGGTGCAGCTTTCTTT. It codes for CASSLGGAAFF.

This chain links TRBV15 with TRBJ2-1; D is possibly TRBD1 (6 bases). CDR3 length: 15 residues. V gave up 2 bases and J gave up 0 bases, with 8 bases separating them. Looked up from germline, CDR1 is LNHNV and CDR2 is YYDKDF (reference sequence). In DNA form, the CDR3 reads TGTGCCACCAGCAGAAGACAGGTCTCCTACAATGAGCAGTTCTTC. This translates into CATSRRQVSYNEQFF. Variable domain in full (rest from reference TRBV15 and TRBJ2-1): DAMVIQNPRYQVTQFGKPVTLSCSQTLNHNVMYWYQQKSSQAPKLLFHYYDKDFNNEADTPDNFQSRRPNTSFCFLDIRSPGLGDTAMYLCATSRRQVSYNEQFFGPGTRLTVL.

The CDR3 protein is CASSLATGGQETQYF. The CDR3, as DNA: TGCGCCAGCAGCTTGGCTACAGGGGGCCAAGAGACCCAGTACTTC. J is TRBJ2-5 and V is TRBV5-1; 8 bases are shared with TRBD1. The germline CDR1 and CDR2 sequences are SGHRS and YFSETQ. This CDR3 region has 15 residues. Trimming cost V 0 bases and J 1 base; bases outside gene matches: 2.

The rearrangement uses TRBV2 and TRBJ2-2, with D tentatively TRBD1 (6 bases). This CDR3 spans 16 amino acids. Per the germline V gene, CDR1 is SNHLY and CDR2 is FYNNEI. Trimming left V 1 base short and J 3 bases short, with 12 bases between. In DNA, the CDR3 is TGTGCCAGCAGTGAAGAACAGGGTCTGGACACCGGGGAGCTGTTTTTT. This codes for CASSEEQGLDTGELFF.

The CDR3 region is CAWSPQDGYEQYF. In DNA form, the CDR3 reads TGTGCCTGGAGTCCCCAAGACGGGTACGAGCAGTACTTC. The rearrangement links TRBV30 to TRBJ2-7; D unresolved. This CDR3 spans 13 amino acids. V shed 2 bases and J shed 4 bases, with 12 bases lying between them. From germline, CDR1 is GTSNPN and CDR2 SVGIG (reference sequence).

The J gene is TRBJ1-5, the V gene TRBV19; 7 bases are a match to TRBD1. V was pared by 1 base and J by 2 bases, with 14 bases of the junction left unmatched. The CDR3 is made up of 19 amino acids. Germline V gene lookup returns CDR1 LNHDA and CDR2 SQIVND (reference sequence). The chain's CDR3 is CASSIGFTGEAYGNQPQHF. The DNA of the CDR3 is TGTGCCAGTAGTATAGGTTTCACAGGGGAGGCCTATGGCAATCAGCCCCAGCATTTT.

The chain combines TRBV23-1 with TRBJ1-5, with TRBD1 as a possible D gene (6 bases). TRBV23-1 is marked as an open reading frame, function uncertain. The CDR3 spans 12 residues. V was pared by 4 bases and J by 7 bases, with 8 bases between. CDR3 in DNA: TGCGCCAGCAGTCGGACAGCCCAGCCCCAGCATTTT. Its translation is CASSRTAQPQHF.